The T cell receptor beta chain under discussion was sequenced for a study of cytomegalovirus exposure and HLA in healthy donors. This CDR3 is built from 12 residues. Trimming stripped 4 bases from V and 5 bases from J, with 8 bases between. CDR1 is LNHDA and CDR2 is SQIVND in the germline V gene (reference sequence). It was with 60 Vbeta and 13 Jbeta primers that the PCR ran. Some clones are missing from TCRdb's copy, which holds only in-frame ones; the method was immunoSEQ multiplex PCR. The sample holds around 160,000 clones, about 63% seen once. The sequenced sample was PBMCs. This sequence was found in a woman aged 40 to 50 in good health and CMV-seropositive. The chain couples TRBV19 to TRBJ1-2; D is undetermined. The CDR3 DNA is TGTGCCAGTAGTAATCGGGATTATGGCTACACCTTC. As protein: CASSNRDYGYTF.